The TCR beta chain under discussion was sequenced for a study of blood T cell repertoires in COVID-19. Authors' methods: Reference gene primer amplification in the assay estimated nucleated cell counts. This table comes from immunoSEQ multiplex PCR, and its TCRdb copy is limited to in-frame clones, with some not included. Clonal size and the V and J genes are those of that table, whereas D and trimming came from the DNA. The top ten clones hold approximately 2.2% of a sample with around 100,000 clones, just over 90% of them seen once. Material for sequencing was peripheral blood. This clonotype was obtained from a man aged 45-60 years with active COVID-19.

The CDR3 DNA reads as TGTGCCAGCAGTTACGGGAGATATAATTCACCCCTCCACTTT. Encoded protein: CASSYGRYNSPLHF. This chain uses TRBV6-6 with TRBJ1-6; D not resolved. Between the trimmed V and J ends, which lost 2 bases and 4 bases, there was a span of 6 bases. CDR3 length equals 14 residues. Germline values: CDR1 MNHNY, CDR2 SVGAGI (reference sequence).